This TCR beta chain was profiled in a study of cytomegalovirus exposure and HLA in healthy donors. The PCR ran on 60 Vbeta and 13 Jbeta primers. The method was immunoSEQ multiplex PCR; TCRdb's version includes in-frame clones alone and lacks a portion of them. Of 95,000 to 150,000 clones detected, 55% to 75% appear once; the ten largest clones hold nearly 8.5%. The germline gives CDR1 ENHRY, CDR2 SYGVKD. V lost 8 bases, J lost 3 bases, and 34 bases lay in between. This CDR3 region has 20 residues. V gene TRBV10-3 combines with J gene TRBJ1-2; the D gene is possibly TRBD1 (5 bases). The clonotype originates from a woman aged 40 to 50 in good health and CMV-seropositive. Sequencing was performed on PBMCs. This CDR3 is CAISPGFDGPGEKKHYGYTF. The CDR3 DNA sequence: TGTGCCATCTCCCCCGGGTTCGACGGTCCGGGGGAAAAAAAACACTATGGCTACACCTTC.